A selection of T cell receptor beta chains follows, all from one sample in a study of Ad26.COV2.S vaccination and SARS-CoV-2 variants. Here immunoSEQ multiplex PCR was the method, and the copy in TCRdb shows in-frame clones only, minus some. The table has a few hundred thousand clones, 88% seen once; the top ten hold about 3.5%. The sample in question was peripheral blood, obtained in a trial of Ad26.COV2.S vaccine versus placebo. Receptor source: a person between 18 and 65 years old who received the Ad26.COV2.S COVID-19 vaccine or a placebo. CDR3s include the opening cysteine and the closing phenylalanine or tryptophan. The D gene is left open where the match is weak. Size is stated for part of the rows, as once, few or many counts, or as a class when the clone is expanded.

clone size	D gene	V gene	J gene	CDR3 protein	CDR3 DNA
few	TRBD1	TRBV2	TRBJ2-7	CASKSPDRAYEQYF	TGTGCCAGCAAGTCTCCCGACAGGGCCTACGAGCAGTACTTC
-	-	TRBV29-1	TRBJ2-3	CSVPQLSDTQYF	TGCAGCGTTCCCCAGCTATCAGATACGCAGTATTTT
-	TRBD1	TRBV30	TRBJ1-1	CAWTGTGEAFF	TGTGCCTGGACCGGGACAGGGGAAGCTTTCTTT
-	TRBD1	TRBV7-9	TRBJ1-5	CASSLAGTGADQPQHF	TGTGCCAGCAGCTTAGCGGGGACAGGGGCGGATCAGCCCCAGCATTTT
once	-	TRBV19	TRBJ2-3	CASTLRHPDTQYF	TGTGCCAGTACCCTACGTCACCCAGATACGCAGTATTTT
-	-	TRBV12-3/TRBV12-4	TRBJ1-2	CASRFSGYTF	TGTGCCAGCAGGTTTAGCGGCTACACCTTC
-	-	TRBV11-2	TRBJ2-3	CASTHPGAPDTQYF	TGTGCCAGCACCCACCCTGGGGCCCCAGATACGCAGTATTTT
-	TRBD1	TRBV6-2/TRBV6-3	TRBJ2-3	CASSYPRTGVADTQYF	TGTGCCAGCAGTTACCCACGGACAGGGGTGGCAGATACGCAGTATTTT
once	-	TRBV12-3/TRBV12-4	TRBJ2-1	CASSLSGYNEQFF	TGTGCCAGCAGTTTAAGTGGCTACAATGAGCAGTTCTTC
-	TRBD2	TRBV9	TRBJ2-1	CASSVAGTSGGSSYNEQFF	TGTGCCAGCAGCGTAGCGGGGACTAGCGGGGGCAGCTCCTACAATGAGCAGTTCTTC
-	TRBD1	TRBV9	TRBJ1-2	CASSAGQGFLANYGYTF	TGTGCCAGCAGCGCGGGACAGGGGTTCCTTGCTAACTATGGCTACACCTTC
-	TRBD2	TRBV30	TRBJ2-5	CAWSVLSGGQQTQYF	TGTGCCTGGAGTGTATTATCGGGGGGTCAACAGACCCAGTACTTC
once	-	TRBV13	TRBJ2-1	CASSLGYNEQFF	TGTGCCAGCAGCTTGGGCTACAATGAGCAGTTCTTC
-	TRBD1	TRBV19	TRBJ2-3	CASSHGQGTDTQYF	TGTGCCAGTAGCCACGGACAGGGCACAGATACGCAGTATTTT
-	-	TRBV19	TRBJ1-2	CASKGQYGRYTF	TGTGCCAGTAAAGGGCAGTACGGGCGCTACACCTTC
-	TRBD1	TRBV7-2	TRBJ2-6	CASRTPGTAGANVLTF	TGTGCCAGCAGGACCCCAGGGACAGCTGGGGCCAACGTCCTGACTTTC
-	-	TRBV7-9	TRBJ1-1	CASSTMTGVSEAFF	TGTGCCAGCAGCACAATGACAGGAGTGAGTGAAGCTTTCTTT
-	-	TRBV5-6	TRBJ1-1	CASSRNTEAFF	TGTGCCAGCAGCAGGAACACTGAAGCTTTCTTT
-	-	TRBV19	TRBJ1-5	CASTTGEGGQPQHF	TGTGCCAGTACGACGGGAGAGGGGGGTCAGCCCCAGCATTTT
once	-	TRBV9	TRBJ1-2	CASSVVGQGDGYTF	TGTGCCAGCAGCGTAGTAGGTCAGGGTGATGGCTACACCTTC
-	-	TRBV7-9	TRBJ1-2	CASSPSAASNYGYTF	TGTGCCAGCAGCCCCTCAGCGGCGTCTAACTATGGCTACACCTTC
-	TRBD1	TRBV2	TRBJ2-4	CASSRQGRSKNIQYF	TGTGCCAGCAGTCGACAGGGGCGATCCAAAAACATTCAGTACTTC
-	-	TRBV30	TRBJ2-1	CAWSPDIREQFF	TGTGCCTGGAGCCCGGACATCAGGGAGCAGTTCTTC
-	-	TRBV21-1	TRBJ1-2	CASSKRGQSSWGYTF	TGTGCCAGCAGCAAACGAGGACAGTCCTCATGGGGCTACACCTTC
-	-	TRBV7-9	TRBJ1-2	CASSWADPSQYGYTF	TGTGCCAGCAGCTGGGCCGACCCTTCTCAGTATGGCTACACCTTC